Listed here are 18 T cell receptor beta chains from one sample, sequenced in a study of T cell responses to AZD1222 COVID-19 vaccine. The table came from immunoSEQ multiplex PCR; TCRdb's copy has only in-frame clones and leaves some out. The table shows around 120,000 clones, with just under 95% occurring only once. Specimen: peripheral blood, collected on day 0 of AZD1222 vaccination. The receptors stem from an adult in good health.

This chain joins TRBV12-3 or TRBV12-4 and TRBJ1-2; D ambiguous. CDR3 length: 10 amino acids. Trimming removed 3 bases from V and 7 bases from J, with 3 bases in between. Here the CDR3 reads CASSLGGYTF. Here the CDR3 DNA reads TGTGCCAGCAGTTTGGGTGGCTACACCTTC.

J is TRBJ2-7 and V is TRBV19; D call uncertain. This CDR3 has 12 amino acids. V lost 5 bases to trimming and J lost 8 bases, with 13 bases between them. Germline CDR1 LNHDA, CDR2 SQIVND (reference sequence). For the CDR3, the DNA is TGTGCCAGTAGTCTGGACCGTTTAAAGCAGTACTTC. This translates into CASSLDRLKQYF. Full variable domain (missing parts from reference TRBV19 and TRBJ2-7): DGGITQSPKYLFRKEGQNVTLSCEQNLNHDAMYWYRQDPGQGLRLIYYSQIVNDFQKGDIAEGYSVSREKKESFPLTVTSAQKNPTAFYLCASSLDRLKQYFGPGTRLTVT.

This clone appeared a few times. The chain employs TRBV11-2 and TRBJ2-7, with TRBD2 as a possible D gene (6 bases). Trimming cost V 3 bases and J 5 bases, with 8 bases left between them. CDR3 length: 12 amino acids. The germline V gene has CDR1 SGHAT and CDR2 FQNNGV. CDR3 protein: CASSLGGNEQYF. DNA of the CDR3: TGTGCCAGCAGCTTGGGGGGAAACGAGCAGTACTTC. Full variable domain (rest looked up from reference TRBV11-2 and TRBJ2-7): EAGVAQSPRYKIIEKRQSVAFWCNPISGHATLYWYQQILGQGPKLLIQFQNNGVVDDSQLPKDRFSAERLKGVDSTLKIQPAKLEDSAVYLCASSLGGNEQYFGPGTRLTVT.

This chain connects TRBV6-5 to TRBJ2-7; unclear D gene. The ends were cut back, 2 bases at V and 2 bases at J, with 13 bases in the middle. From germline, CDR1 is MNHEY and CDR2 SVGAGI. The CDR3 has 15 residues. The CDR3 region has the DNA TGTGCCAGCAGTTACCTGGGTTTCAACCCCTACGAGCAGTACTTC. This codes for CASSYLGFNPYEQYF.

The chain is built from TRBV7-2 and TRBJ1-6, with 9 bases lining up with TRBD1. The CDR3 is made up of 14 amino acids. Trimming cost V 5 bases and J 10 bases; bases outside gene matches: 6. Germline loops: CDR1 SGHTA, CDR2 FQGNSA. The CDR3 region has the DNA TGTGCCAGCAGCCTTGGGACAGGGAACTCACCCCTCCACTTT. Amino acids: CASSLGTGNSPLHF. Combining the CDR3 with reference TRBV7-2 and TRBJ1-6 gives the whole variable domain GAGVSQSPSNKVTEKGKDVELRCDPISGHTALYWYRQSLGQGLEFLIYFQGNSAPDKSGLPSDRFSAERTGGSVSTLTIQRTQQEDSAVYLCASSLGTGNSPLHFGNGTRLTVT.

V and J are TRBV29-1 and TRBJ2-5; D is uncertain. Germline V gives CDR1 SQVTM, CDR2 ANQGSEA. The CDR3 totals 12 residues. V lost 4 bases, J lost 5 bases, and 11 bases lay in between. CDR3 amino acids: CSVVGVEETQYF. In DNA, the CDR3 is TGCAGCGTTGTAGGCGTGGAGGAGACCCAGTACTTC.

A single count supports this clone. The chain recombines TRBV28 with TRBJ1-5; possible D gene TRBD1, 6 bases. The length of the CDR3 is 14 residues. In germline, CDR1 is MDHEN, CDR2 SYDVKM. V lost 7 bases and J lost 7, with 17 bases in between. The CDR3 reads CASKNRESWQPQHF. The CDR3 DNA sequence: TGTGCCAGCAAAAACAGGGAATCATGGCAGCCCCAGCATTTT.

This sequence joins TRBV10-3 and TRBJ1-2; 7 nucleotides agree with TRBD1. Per germline, CDR1 ENHRY and CDR2 SYGVKD. The CDR3 contains 14 residues. V dropped 4 bases and J dropped 7; count of bases not matched to a gene: 9. In nucleotides, the CDR3 is TGTGCCATCAGTGGTGACAGGGTGCTCTCTGGCTACACCTTC. This translates into CAISGDRVLSGYTF.

The V and J genes are TRBV5-1 and TRBJ1-2; D is undetermined. Looked up from germline, CDR1 is SGHRS and CDR2 is YFSETQ. V shed 4 bases and J shed 5 bases, with 24 bases lying between them. This CDR3 has 17 residues. The CDR3 sequence is CASSPPPESREEYGYTF. In DNA, the CDR3 is TGCGCCAGCAGCCCTCCGCCGGAGAGTCGAGAAGAGTATGGCTACACCTTC.

The genes are TRBV5-1 and TRBJ2-7; TRBD1 matches 9 bases. The junction had 8 bases not matched to a gene; V was cut back by 4 bases and J by 3 bases. The CDR3 spans 15 residues. The germline gives CDR1 SGHRS, CDR2 YFSETQ. CDR3 in amino acids: CASSLDRGPGYEQYF. The CDR3 DNA follows: TGCGCCAGCAGCCTGGACAGGGGCCCTGGCTACGAGCAGTACTTC.

This chain connects TRBV13 to TRBJ1-2, with 12 bases matching TRBD1. This CDR3 has 15 residues. J was trimmed by 3 bases and V by 4 bases; bases with no gene match: 3. Looked up from germline, CDR1 is PRHDT and CDR2 is FYEKMQ (reference sequence). The CDR3 DNA is TGTGCCAGCAGCTCCGGGACAGGGGGCCACTATGGCTACACCTTC. This encodes CASSSGTGGHYGYTF.

J is TRBJ2-3 and V is TRBV27; D is unclear. Germline-derived CDR1 and CDR2 are MNHEY and SMNVEV (reference sequence). CDR3 size: 13 residues. Trimming took off 3 bases at V and 5 bases at J, with 9 bases between the two ends. The CDR3 bases are TGTGCCAGCAGTTTTATTGGAATAGATACGCAGTATTTT. This encodes CASSFIGIDTQYF.

The genes are TRBV19 and TRBJ2-7; D gene uncertain. V was pared by 5 bases and J by 7 bases, with 18 bases between. The CDR3 runs to 14 residues. Germline lookup yields CDR1 LNHDA and CDR2 SQIVND (reference sequence). The CDR3 is CASSPLAYPVEQYF. The CDR3 DNA follows: TGTGCCAGTAGTCCCTTGGCGTACCCGGTGGAGCAGTACTTC.

The rearrangement uses TRBV18 and TRBJ2-7, with 13 bases fitting TRBD2. The CDR3 covers 17 residues. CDR1 is KGHSH and CDR2 is LQKENI in the germline V gene. After removal of 3 bases from V and 0 bases from J, the junction contained 5 bases not matched to a gene. The CDR3 region is CASSPPGTSGVSYEQYF. The CDR3 DNA is TGTGCCAGCTCACCCCCGGGGACTAGCGGGGTCTCCTACGAGCAGTACTTC.

This chain joins TRBV10-3 and TRBJ2-2; D is perhaps TRBD1 or TRBD2 (5 bases each). CDR1 is ENHRY and CDR2 is SYGVKD in the germline V gene. CDR3 length: 17 amino acids. V gave up 7 bases and J gave up 7 bases, with 25 bases separating them. The CDR3 loop reads CAIMARGEAGRHGELFF. DNA for the CDR3: TGTGCCATCATGGCTAGGGGAGAGGCAGGGCGGCACGGGGAGCTGTTTTTT.

The gene calls are TRBV7-9 and TRBJ2-7; weak D call: TRBD2 (6 bases). The germline gives CDR1 SEHNR, CDR2 FQNEAQ (reference sequence). This CDR3 contains 12 residues. Trimming left V 2 bases short and J 6 bases short, with 8 bases between. Written as DNA, the CDR3 is TGTGCCAGCAGCTTACTCGGGGGCGAGCAGTACTTC. This translates into CASSLLGGEQYF.

The chain carries TRBV2 and TRBJ2-2; 7 bases fit TRBD1. The V segment lost 7 bases and the J segment 4 bases; nucleotides outside the gene matches: 9. The CDR3 is made up of 15 amino acids. In germline, CDR1 is SNHLY, CDR2 FYNNEI. The DNA for the CDR3 is TGTGCCAGCACGGAAAGGGGGCACATCACCGGGGAGCTGTTTTTT. Amino acids: CASTERGHITGELFF.

With regard to this clone: An end of the junction does not agree with germline; a read error may underlie this. The chain couples TRBV7-7 to TRBJ2-2; 7 bases fit TRBD1. The V gene's germline CDR1 is SSHAT and CDR2 FNYEAQ (reference sequence). CDR3 length: 12 residues. The CDR3 reads CASSRGTGELFF. The CDR3 DNA follows: TGTGCTAGCAGCAGGGGGACCGGGGAGCTGTTTTTT.